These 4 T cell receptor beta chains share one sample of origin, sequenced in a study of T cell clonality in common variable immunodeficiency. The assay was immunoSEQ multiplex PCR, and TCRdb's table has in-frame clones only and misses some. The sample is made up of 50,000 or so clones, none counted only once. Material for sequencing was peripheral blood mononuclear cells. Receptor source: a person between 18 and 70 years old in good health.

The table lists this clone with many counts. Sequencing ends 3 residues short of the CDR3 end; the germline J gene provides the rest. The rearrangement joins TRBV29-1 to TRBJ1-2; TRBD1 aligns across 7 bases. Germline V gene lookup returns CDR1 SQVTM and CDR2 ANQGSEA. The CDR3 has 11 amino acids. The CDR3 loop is CSSRQGEGYTF. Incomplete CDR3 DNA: TGCAGTTCCCGACAGGGAGAGGGC.

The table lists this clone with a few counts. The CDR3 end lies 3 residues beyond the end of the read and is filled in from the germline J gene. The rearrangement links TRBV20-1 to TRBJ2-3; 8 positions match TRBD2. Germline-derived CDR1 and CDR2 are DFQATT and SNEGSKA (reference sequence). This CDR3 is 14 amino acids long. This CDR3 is CSARGTSARRTQYF. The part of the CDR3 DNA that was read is TGCAGTGCTAGGGGGACTAGTGCTAGGCGGACG.

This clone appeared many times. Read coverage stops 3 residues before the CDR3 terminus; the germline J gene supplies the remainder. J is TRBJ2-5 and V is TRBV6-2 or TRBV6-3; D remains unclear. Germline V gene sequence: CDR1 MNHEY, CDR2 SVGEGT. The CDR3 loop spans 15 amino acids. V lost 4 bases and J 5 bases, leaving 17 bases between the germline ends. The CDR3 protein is CASSLPWWVGETQYF. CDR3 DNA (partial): TGTGCCAGCAGTTTGCCGTGGTGGGTCGGGGAGACC.

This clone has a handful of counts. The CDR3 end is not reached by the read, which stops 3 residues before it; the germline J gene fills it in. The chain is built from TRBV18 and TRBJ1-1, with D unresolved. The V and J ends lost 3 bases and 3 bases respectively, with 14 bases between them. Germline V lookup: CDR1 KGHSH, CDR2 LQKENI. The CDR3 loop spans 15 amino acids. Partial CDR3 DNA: TGTGCCAGCTCACCCCTTGTGGATCGGGACACTGAA. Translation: CASSPLVDRDTE. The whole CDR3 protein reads CASSPLVDRDTEAFF.